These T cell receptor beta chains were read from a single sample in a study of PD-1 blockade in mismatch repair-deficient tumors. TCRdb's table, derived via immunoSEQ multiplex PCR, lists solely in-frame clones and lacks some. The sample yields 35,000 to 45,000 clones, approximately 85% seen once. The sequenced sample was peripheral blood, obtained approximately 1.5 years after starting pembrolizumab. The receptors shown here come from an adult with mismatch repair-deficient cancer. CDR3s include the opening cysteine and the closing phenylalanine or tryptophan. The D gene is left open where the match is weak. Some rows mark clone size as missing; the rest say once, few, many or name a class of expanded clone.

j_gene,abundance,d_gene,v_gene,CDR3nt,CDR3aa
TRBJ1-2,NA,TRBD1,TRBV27,TGTGCCAGCAGTCCAACAGGGGGATCCTATGGCTACACCTTC,CASSPTGGSYGYTF
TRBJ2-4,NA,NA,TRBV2,TGTGCCAGCAGTGACGGCAGAAATTCAGCCAAAAACATTCAGTACTTC,CASSDGRNSAKNIQYF
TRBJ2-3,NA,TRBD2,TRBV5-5,TGTGCCAGCAGCTTTGGACTAGCCATGACAGATACGCAGTATTTT,CASSFGLAMTDTQYF
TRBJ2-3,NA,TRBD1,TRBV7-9,TGTGCCAGCAGCTTAGCGAGCGACAGGGTGACAGATACGCAGTATTTT,CASSLASDRVTDTQYF
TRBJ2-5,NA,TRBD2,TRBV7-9,TGTGCCAGCAGCTATTCGACTAGCGGGAGTCAGCAAGAGACCCAGTACTTC,CASSYSTSGSQQETQYF
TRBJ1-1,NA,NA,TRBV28,TGTGCCAGCAGACAAATCAATTCTGAAGCTTTCTTT,CASRQINSEAFF
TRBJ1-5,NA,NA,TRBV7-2,TGTGCCAGCAGCATAACGGGGACGGAACAGCCCCAGCATTTT,CASSITGTEQPQHF
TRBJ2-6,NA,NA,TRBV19,TGTGCCAGTAGTATTAGTCGACCCTTCTCTGGGGCCAACGTCCTGACTTTC,CASSISRPFSGANVLTF
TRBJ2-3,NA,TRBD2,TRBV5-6,TGTGCCAGCAGCTTGCGGCTAGCGGGAGGGACAGATACGCAGTATTTT,CASSLRLAGGTDTQYF
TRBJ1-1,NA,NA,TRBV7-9,TGTGCCAGCAGCTTCCTAGTTGCCCCCGAAGCTTTCTTT,CASSFLVAPEAFF
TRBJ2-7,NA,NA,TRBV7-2,TGTGCCAGCCGGGGGTCCTACGAGCAGTACTTC,CASRGSYEQYF
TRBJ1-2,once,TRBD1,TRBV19,TGTGCCAGTAGTACGACAGGGAATGCGGTCTATGGCTACACCTTC,CASSTTGNAVYGYTF
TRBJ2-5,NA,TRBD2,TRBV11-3,TGTGCCAGCAGCTACGGACTAGCGGAGACGTACCAAGAGACCCAGTACTTC,CASSYGLAETYQETQYF
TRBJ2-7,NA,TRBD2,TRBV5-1,TGCGCCAGCAGCTTCGATAGCGGGAACATTTACGAGCAGTACTTC,CASSFDSGNIYEQYF
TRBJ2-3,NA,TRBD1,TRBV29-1,TGCAGCGTTACAGGGGGGAGGTCAGATACGCAGTATTTT,CSVTGGRSDTQYF
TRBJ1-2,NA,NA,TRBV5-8,TGTGCCAGCACCCCGGTTAAGTCGAGCTACACCTTC,CASTPVKSSYTF
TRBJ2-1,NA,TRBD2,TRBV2,TGTGCCAGCAGGAGCGGGAGGGCGGACAATGAGCAGTTCTTC,CASRSGRADNEQFF
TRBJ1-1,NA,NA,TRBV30,TGTGCCTGGAGTGTAGGCGGGGTAGGAGCTTTCTTT,CAWSVGGVGAFF
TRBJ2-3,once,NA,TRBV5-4,TGTGCCAGCAGCCCCCAGAGTGCAGATACGCAGTATTTT,CASSPQSADTQYF
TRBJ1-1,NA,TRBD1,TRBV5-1,TGCGCCAGCAGGGGACAGGGGTTCGCTGAAGCTTTCTTT,CASRGQGFAEAFF
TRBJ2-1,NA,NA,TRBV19,TGTGCCAGCAACCCGTCGGGGGCCAATGAGCAGTTCTTC,CASNPSGANEQFF
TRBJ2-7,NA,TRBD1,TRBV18,TGTGCCAGCTCAGAAGGGACAGGCGCGAGGGTCGAGCAGTACTTC,CASSEGTGARVEQYF
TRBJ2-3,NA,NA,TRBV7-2,TGTGCCAGCAAACGGCCCCTTAGCACAGATACGCAGTATTTT,CASKRPLSTDTQYF